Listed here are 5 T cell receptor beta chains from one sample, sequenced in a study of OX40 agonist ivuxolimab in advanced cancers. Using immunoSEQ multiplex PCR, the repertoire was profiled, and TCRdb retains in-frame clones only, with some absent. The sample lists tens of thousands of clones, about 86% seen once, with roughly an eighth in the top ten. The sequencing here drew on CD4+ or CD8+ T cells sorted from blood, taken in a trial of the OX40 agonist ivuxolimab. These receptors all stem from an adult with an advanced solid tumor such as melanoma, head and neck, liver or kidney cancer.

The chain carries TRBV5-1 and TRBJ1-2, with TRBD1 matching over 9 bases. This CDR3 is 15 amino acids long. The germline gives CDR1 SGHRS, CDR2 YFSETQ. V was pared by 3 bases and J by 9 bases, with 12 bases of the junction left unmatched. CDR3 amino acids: CASSSGELDRGSYTF. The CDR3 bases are TGCGCCAGCAGCTCCGGGGAACTGGACAGGGGTAGCTACACCTTC.

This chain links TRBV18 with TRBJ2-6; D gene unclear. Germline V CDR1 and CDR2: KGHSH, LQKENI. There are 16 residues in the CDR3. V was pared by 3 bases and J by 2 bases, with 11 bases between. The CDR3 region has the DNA TGTGCCAGCTCACCCCAAGGGTTGACTGGGGCCAACGTCCTGACTTTC. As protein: CASSPQGLTGANVLTF.

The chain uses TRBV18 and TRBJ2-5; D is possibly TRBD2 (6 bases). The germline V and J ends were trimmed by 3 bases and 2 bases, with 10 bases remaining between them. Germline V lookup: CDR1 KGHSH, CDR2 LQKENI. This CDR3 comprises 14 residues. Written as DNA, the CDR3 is TGTGCCAGCTCACCGGGAGCGGGTCAAGAGACCCAGTACTTC. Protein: CASSPGAGQETQYF.

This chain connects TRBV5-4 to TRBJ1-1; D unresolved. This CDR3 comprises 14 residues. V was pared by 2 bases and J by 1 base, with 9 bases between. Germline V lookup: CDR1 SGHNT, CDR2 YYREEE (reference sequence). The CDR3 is CASSFGRTNTEAFF. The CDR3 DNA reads TGTGCCAGCAGCTTCGGACGGACGAACACTGAAGCTTTCTTT.

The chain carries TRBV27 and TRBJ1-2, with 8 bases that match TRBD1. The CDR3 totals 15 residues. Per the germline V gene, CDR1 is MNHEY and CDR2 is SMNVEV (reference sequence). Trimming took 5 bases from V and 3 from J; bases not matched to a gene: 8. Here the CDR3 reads CASSPQGEWDYGYTF. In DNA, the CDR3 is TGTGCCAGCAGTCCACAGGGGGAGTGGGACTATGGCTACACCTTC.